Below are 19 T cell receptor beta chains sequenced from a single sample in a study of cytomegalovirus exposure and HLA in healthy donors. The PCR contained 60 Vbeta and 13 Jbeta primers. TCRdb's copy holds only in-frame clones and misses some; the assay was immunoSEQ multiplex PCR. Here the sample spans 100,000 to 150,000 clones, 70% to 85% being singletons. The sequencing sample was made of PBMCs. These TCRs come from a man aged 40-50 years in good health and CMV-seropositive.

The chain links TRBV7-2 to TRBJ1-2, with 9 bases that match TRBD1. The CDR3 loop spans 14 amino acids. Trimming at V came to 5 bases and at J to 3 bases, leaving 4 bases not matched to a gene. CDR1 and CDR2 (germline): SGHTA, FQGNSA. CDR3 nucleotide sequence: TGTGCCAGCAGCCCACAGGGGGCTGACTATGGCTACACCTTC. Its translation: CASSPQGADYGYTF.

The chain has TRBV5-1 and TRBJ2-3, with 9 nucleotides matching TRBD2. This CDR3 has 16 amino acids. Germline CDR1 reads SGHRS; CDR2 reads YFSETQ. Losses at the gene ends were 4 bases for V and 0 bases for J; bases not matched to a gene: 6. The CDR3 nucleotides are TGCGCCAGCAGCCCTGTCGCGGGGGGGAGCACAGATACGCAGTATTTT. Encoded protein: CASSPVAGGSTDTQYF.

This chain joins TRBV5-1 and TRBJ1-6; 8 bases align to TRBD1. This CDR3 is 13 amino acids long. V trimming: 9 bases; J trimming: 14 bases; junction bases outside the gene matches: 13. The germline V gene has CDR1 SGHRS and CDR2 YFSETQ. DNA of the CDR3: TGCGCCATCAGAGACAGGGGCCGGTTGTCCCTCCACTTT. Protein product: CAIRDRGRLSLHF.

This rearrangement joins TRBV30 to TRBJ1-5; D may be TRBD1 (5 bases). The CDR3 sequence is 15 residues long. Germline values: CDR1 GTSNPN, CDR2 SVGIG (reference sequence). Trimming took 3 bases from V and 4 from J, leaving 16 bases between them. The CDR3: CAWRRGGNTNQPQHF. For the CDR3, the DNA is TGTGCCTGGAGAAGGGGCGGAAACACAAATCAGCCCCAGCATTTT.

In this sample, this clone turned up a few times. This sequence joins TRBV4-1 and TRBJ2-7; 10 bases are shared with TRBD2. With V trimmed by 1 base and J by 4 bases, 4 bases remained unmatched. This CDR3 region has 15 residues. Germline lookup yields CDR1 MGHRA and CDR2 YSYEKL. In nucleotides, the CDR3 is TGCGCCAGCAGCCAAGTCTCAGCGGGGGGGTACGAGCAGTACTTC. Translation gives CASSQVSAGGYEQYF.

The rearrangement joins TRBV9 to TRBJ2-5; D may be TRBD2 (7 bases). Trimming took off 0 bases at V and 2 bases at J, with 20 bases between the two ends. Germline assignment: CDR1 SGDLS and CDR2 YYNGEE. This CDR3 spans 18 amino acids. For the CDR3, the DNA is TGTGCCAGCAGCGTAGCTCTGTTCGGCGGGGGCGATCAAGAGACCCAGTACTTC. Protein product: CASSVALFGGGDQETQYF.

V usage is TRBV4-2 and J usage is TRBJ2-2, with D perhaps TRBD2 (6 bases). The length of the CDR3 is 16 residues. Trimming shortened V by 2 bases and J by 3 bases, and 13 bases separated the two germline ends. Germline CDR1 LGHNA, CDR2 YNFKEQ. The CDR3: CASSQRPRRDTGELFF. The CDR3 DNA follows: TGTGCCAGCAGCCAAAGGCCCAGGAGGGACACCGGGGAGCTGTTTTTT.

The table lists this clone with a few counts. This chain links TRBV27 with TRBJ1-6; TRBD1 matches at 7 bases. Per germline, CDR1 MNHEY and CDR2 SMNVEV (reference sequence). The CDR3 has 14 amino acids. With V trimmed by 3 bases and J by 9 bases, 5 bases remained unmatched. The CDR3 reads CASSFPGQPSPLHF. CDR3 DNA: TGTGCCAGCAGTTTCCCGGGACAGCCTTCACCCCTCCACTTT.

This chain links TRBV6-1 with TRBJ1-2, with TRBD1 identical over 8 bases. The CDR3 totals 15 residues. The V segment lost 8 bases and the J segment 0 bases; nucleotides outside the gene matches: 8. Germline lookup yields CDR1 MNHNS and CDR2 SASEGT. The CDR3 reads CASRLGTGANYGYTF. CDR3 in DNA: TGTGCCAGCCGGTTAGGGACAGGAGCTAACTATGGCTACACCTTC.

This clone occurred once. The CDR3 protein is CASRHSGQGAADTQYF. Written as DNA, the CDR3 is TGTGCCAGCCGACACTCCGGGCAGGGGGCCGCAGATACGCAGTATTTT. This chain connects TRBV5-6 to TRBJ2-3, with 8 bases matching TRBD1. CDR3 size: 16 residues. V was clipped by 7 bases and J by 4 bases; unmatched bases: 14. Per the germline V gene, CDR1 is SGHDT and CDR2 is YYEEEE.

The rearrangement uses TRBV11-2 and TRBJ2-7; possible D gene TRBD1, 6 bases. Between the trimmed V and J ends, which lost 3 bases and 6 bases, there was a span of 24 bases. This CDR3 comprises 17 residues. The germline V gene encodes CDR1 SGHAT and CDR2 FQNNGV. This CDR3 reads CASSFGGTGNPMGEQYF. CDR3 in DNA: TGTGCCAGCAGCTTCGGAGGTACAGGGAATCCAATGGGCGAGCAGTACTTC. Full variable domain (missing parts from reference TRBV11-2 and TRBJ2-7): EAGVAQSPRYKIIEKRQSVAFWCNPISGHATLYWYQQILGQGPKLLIQFQNNGVVDDSQLPKDRFSAERLKGVDSTLKIQPAKLEDSAVYLCASSFGGTGNPMGEQYFGPGTRLTVT.

The rearrangement joins TRBV11-1 to TRBJ2-3; 9 bases fit TRBD2. CDR3 size: 15 residues. V shed 5 bases and J 4 bases; nucleotides not matched to a gene: 7. Per germline, CDR1 SGHAT and CDR2 FQDESV (reference sequence). The CDR3 is CASSTRLAVADTQYF. The CDR3 DNA sequence: TGTGCCAGCAGCACCCGACTAGCGGTGGCAGATACGCAGTATTTT.

The chain has TRBV14 and TRBJ1-1; 11 bases map to TRBD1. V trimming: 4 bases; J trimming: 5 bases; junction bases outside the gene matches: 12. The CDR3 contains 17 residues. Germline CDR1 and CDR2: SGHDN and FVKESK. The CDR3 nucleotides are TGTGCCAGCAGCCGTAAACGCGGACAGGGGGCTTATACTGAAGCTTTCTTT. Translation gives CASSRKRGQGAYTEAFF. Complete variable domain (other parts from reference TRBV14 and TRBJ1-1): EAGVTQFPSHSVIEKGQTVTLRCDPISGHDNLYWYRRVMGKEIKFLLHFVKESKQDESGMPNNRFLAERTGGTYSTLKVQPAELEDSGVYFCASSRKRGQGAYTEAFFGQGTRLTVV.

This clone was observed a single time. The gene calls are TRBV28 and TRBJ1-1, with TRBD1 as a possible D gene (6 bases). The V gene lost 5 bases and the J gene lost 5 bases, with 21 bases spanning the gap. In germline, CDR1 is MDHEN, CDR2 SYDVKM. This CDR3 has 16 amino acids. CDR3 amino acids: CASSPSGEGGGTEAFF. CDR3 nucleotide sequence: TGTGCCAGCAGTCCGTCGGGTGAGGGGGGGGGAACTGAAGCTTTCTTT.

The genes are TRBV28 and TRBJ1-4, with D perhaps TRBD1 (5 bases). Per the germline V gene, CDR1 is MDHEN and CDR2 is SYDVKM. Trimming took off 3 bases at V and 4 bases at J, with 9 bases between the two ends. There are 14 residues in the CDR3. CDR3 sequence: CASSFGGGNEKLFF. For the CDR3, the DNA is TGTGCCAGCAGTTTTGGGGGGGGTAATGAAAAACTGTTTTTT.

This sequence joins TRBV18 and TRBJ1-6; 9 bases map to TRBD1. Trimming removed 4 bases from V and 7 bases from J; junction bases left unmatched: 8. The CDR3 sequence is 16 residues long. Germline-derived CDR1 and CDR2 are KGHSH and LQKENI. In nucleotides, the CDR3 is TGTGCCAGCTCACGATCTACAGGGGGCGGAAATTCACCCCTCCACTTT. This translates into CASSRSTGGGNSPLHF.

The V call is TRBV27, the J call TRBJ1-1, with D unclear. V lost 4 bases to trimming and J lost 3 bases, with 9 bases between them. Looked up from germline, CDR1 is MNHEY and CDR2 is SMNVEV (reference sequence). The length of the CDR3 is 13 residues. The DNA of the CDR3 is TGTGCCAGCAGTTCGGTGAGGGACACTGAAGCTTTCTTT. It codes for CASSSVRDTEAFF.

The chain joins TRBV5-4 to TRBJ1-6; D unresolved. The CDR3 consists of 15 residues. Trimming stripped 0 bases from V and 6 bases from J, with 10 bases between. CDR1 is SGHNT and CDR2 is YYREEE in the germline V gene (reference sequence). As DNA, the CDR3 is TGTGCCAGCAGCTTGGCCGGTGTGTTTAATTCACCCCTCCACTTT. It is translated as CASSLAGVFNSPLHF.

The chain couples TRBV2 to TRBJ2-3, with a tentative D call TRBD2 (6 bases). Per the germline V gene, CDR1 is SNHLY and CDR2 is FYNNEI. The CDR3 spans 15 residues. Trimming took off 5 bases at V and 0 bases at J, with 12 bases between the two ends. The CDR3 protein is CASSPVGGSTDTQYF. CDR3 nucleotides: TGTGCCAGCAGTCCCGTTGGGGGGAGCACAGATACGCAGTATTTT.